This TCR beta chain was sequenced during a study of blood T cell repertoires in COVID-19. Study-wide context: Italy, Spain and the United States were the sources of the convalescent and acute COVID-19 samples. PBMCs, B-cell-depleted T cells, or T cells provided the cDNA or gDNA that made up the material.

Per the authors' pipeline: Counts of nucleated cells, estimated from reference gene primer amplification, were obtained. Data came from immunoSEQ multiplex PCR; TCRdb stores just in-frame clones and leaves some out. V, J and clone size were drawn from that table, and D and trimming were deduced from the DNA. This sample has approximately 30,000 clones; about 93% occur once, and the top ten carry less than 5.5%. Trimming took off 4 bases at V and 1 base at J, with 10 bases between the two ends. The CDR3 contains 14 residues. The V gene's germline CDR1 is LNHDA and CDR2 SQIVND (reference sequence). In this sample, this clone turned up once.

The source material was peripheral blood. This chain links TRBV19 with TRBJ1-1; D may be TRBD1 (6 bases). The clonotype was recovered from a human donor in a cohort sampled during active COVID-19. The DNA for the CDR3 is TGTGCCAGTAGTAATTGGGGGCGGAACACTGAAGCTTTCTTT. It encodes CASSNWGRNTEAFF. The full variable domain, rest sourced from reference TRBV19 and TRBJ1-1, is DGGITQSPKYLFRKEGQNVTLSCEQNLNHDAMYWYRQDPGQGLRLIYYSQIVNDFQKGDIAEGYSVSREKKESFPLTVTSAQKNPTAFYLCASSNWGRNTEAFFGQGTRLTVV.